These T cell receptor beta chains were read from a single sample in a study of CD8 T cells in Susac syndrome. TCRdb fed the immunoSEQ multiplex PCR reads into MiXCR, producing one record per CDR3 protein. The data hold around 300,000 distinct CDR3 sequences, with over 75% observed a single time. The sequenced sample consisted of CD8+ T cells from PBMCs. These receptors all come from a human donor with multiple sclerosis. Each CDR3 is given with its conserved first and last residue.

V	J	CDR3
TRBV5-1	TRBJ2-5	CASSFRQGTSGSETQYF
TRBV6-5	TRBJ2-1	CASLRGNEQFF
TRBV5-6	TRBJ2-3	CASSPLGDTQYF
TRBV4-1	TRBJ2-2	CASSQDLGGIFF
TRBV7-9	TRBJ2-7	CASSSRGFYEQYF
TRBV2	TRBJ1-3	CASSEGVAAGAGNTIYF
TRBV3-1	TRBJ2-2	CASSQASRFLMNTGELFF
TRBV7-8	TRBJ1-3	CASSLAQGSGNTIYF
TRBV20-1	TRBJ2-5	CSANDLRREETQYF
TRBV24-1	TRBJ2-2	CATSDFSGGTGELFF
TRBV4-3	TRBJ2-7	CASSQVGGSGYEQYF
TRBV7-9	TRBJ2-7	CASSHQLTVQYF
TRBV7-9	TRBJ1-2	CASSPRTASLNYGYTF
TRBV19	TRBJ2-2	CASSMLWGDGTGELFF
TRBV28	TRBJ1-1	CASSLQNTEAFF
TRBV13	TRBJ2-7	CASINAGQGYHEQYF
TRBV7-3	TRBJ2-3	CASSLKTSGTDTQYF
TRBV7-6	TRBJ2-1	CASSLVAGDYAEQFF
TRBV27	TRBJ1-2	CASSLTGGQDGYTF
TRBV10-2	TRBJ1-5	CASSDWGGNQPQHF